This TCR beta chain was captured by sequencing in a study of radiotherapy plus CTLA-4 blockade in lung cancer. Broader study findings: Among blood TCR repertoires after radiotherapy plus ipilimumab, tumor-derived clones expanded.

CTLA-4 blockade using ipilimumab, together with focal radiation, was received by patients with chemo-refractory metastatic non-small-cell lung cancer. To note about this clone: The antigen is not known.

The CDR3 runs to 12 residues. Germline V lookup: CDR1 SGHNT, CDR2 YYREEE (reference sequence). V was trimmed by 5 bases and J by 4 bases, leaving 9 bases between them. This table comes from immunoSEQ multiplex PCR, and its TCRdb copy is limited to in-frame clones, with some not included. The table has some 120,000 clones, around 84% seen once. J is TRBJ2-5 and V is TRBV5-4; no definite D call. The sequence came from a human donor with non-small cell lung cancer that progressed on radiotherapy plus ipilimumab. Some clones in this sample may be carry-over from other donors' samples. The source was peripheral blood, collected from a patient treated with radiotherapy plus ipilimumab. CDR3 in amino acids: CASSYSSETQYF. The CDR3 nucleotides read TGTGCCAGCAGTTATTCCTCAGAGACCCAGTACTTC.